This record concerns one T cell receptor (beta chain) sequence. Its antigen is unknown. One base away there is no much larger clone; base qualities are not given. These data are taken from a study of T cell responses to AZD1222 COVID-19 vaccine (dated by TCRdb to the early 2020s). Regarding the study in general: AZD1222 recipients with second doses at about 4 weeks or about 12 weeks were pooled, because spike-specific TCR depth and breadth did not differ between schedules. TCR sequencing covered more than 230 trial participants: 200 to 210 given two doses of AZD1222 and about 26 given two doses of MenACWY control vaccine. Trial participants were enrolled by age into subgroups of 18-55, 56-69 and 70-plus years, and roughly 150, 30 and 60 TCR-sequenced participants, respectively, were included in these subgroups.

V was cut back by 3 bases and J by 1 base, leaving a gap of 10 bases between them. From cysteine to phenylalanine, the CDR3 is 15 amino acids long. Only the CDR3 portion is preserved as DNA: 45 bases, with reading frame beginning at the first base. According to the germline V gene, CDR1 reads LGHNA and CDR2 reads YSLEER. Findings and caveats that apply to the study as a whole: After two AZD1222 doses, both the breadth and the depth of spike-specific TCRs were significantly higher than at day 0 and than in MenACWY recipients. The whole spike protein was spanned by vaccine-associated CD4 TCRs, and dominant responses were seen in regions 160-218 and 743-854. Most participants were white British and females outnumbered males, and the authors suggested that clonal diversity may have been underestimated. Conclusions about previously exposed vaccinees were limited because only a handful of AZD1222 recipients were SARS-CoV-2 seropositive at baseline. Because no day 14 peak-response samples were available, the repertoires could be characterized only after the peak T cell response. In the small 56-69-year group, the increase in depth fell short of significance, most likely because of low power. Epitopes outside the regions mutated in the B.1.351 and B.1.1.7 variants were reportedly recognized by nearly half of the unique spike-specific TCRs.

The time point label on this specimen signifies: baseline before first vaccination. Vaccinee samples were obtained from the UK trials COV001 and COV002, which included a single-blind randomized controlled phase 2/3 trial of AZD1222 (ChAdOx1 nCoV-19) in healthy adults. For TCRbeta chain sequencing, PBMC samples from trial participants were taken at day 0 and at day 28 after the second dose. The CDR3 regions of human TCRbeta chains were analyzed by immunosequencing. As for the original processing: TCRs in the repertoires were compared against a reference library of SARS-CoV-2-specific TCRs that had been generated with the MIRA antigen-specificity platform. Breadth meant the fraction of unique TCRs that were SARS-CoV-2-associated, whereas depth meant the fraction of total T cells that were SARS-CoV-2-associated. Each spike-specific TCR was assigned to its reactive spike region and to a CD4 or CD8 class using the MIRA data. Log10-transformed breadth and depth values were compared by one-way ANOVA with Sidak's multiple comparisons tests. TCRdb took this table from immuneACCESS and kept in-frame rearrangements with V and J called. Such tables lack part of the clones; where checked against another copy, unresolved V genes explain under half of the gap, and the rest is unexplained. V, J and clone size are those of that table, while D and trimming were read from the DNA. This sample is represented by tens of thousands of clones; approximately 84% of them were singletons. The top ten clones comprise roughly a quarter of the sample.

The sample was peripheral blood, taken on day 0 of AZD1222 vaccination. The rearranged segments are TRBV4-3 and TRBJ1-3, with TRBD1 as a weak D call on 5 bases. This clonotype was sampled from an adult in good health. The CDR3 region: CASSQAQGSGNTIYF. The sequence in DNA is TGCGCCAGCAGCCAGGCCCAGGGTTCTGGAAACACCATATATTTT.